Listed below are T cell receptor beta chains from one sample, sequenced in a study of control samples from healthy donors and cancer patients. This table comes from immunoSEQ multiplex PCR, and its TCRdb copy is limited to in-frame clones, with some not included. This sample has 90,000 to 100,000 clones, with approximately 88% found just once. The sequenced sample was PBMCs. These receptors were collected from a man between 65 and 80 years old with lung cancer. CDR3s include the opening cysteine and the closing phenylalanine or tryptophan. Each record gives: clone size, D gene, J gene, V gene, CDR3 DNA, CDR3 protein. D genes are given only for firm matches. Size is omitted from some rows. Given values are once, few, many or a class for expanded clones.

abundance: -; d_gene: TRBD1; j_gene: TRBJ1-2; v_gene: TRBV2; CDR3nt: TGTGCCAGCAGTGAGGGCAGGGGGTATGGCTACACCTTC; CDR3aa: CASSEGRGYGYTF
abundance: few; d_gene: -; j_gene: TRBJ1-6; v_gene: TRBV30; CDR3nt: TGTGCCTGGAGTGTACGGGGCAGGGGTAATTCACCCCTCCACTTT; CDR3aa: CAWSVRGRGNSPLHF
abundance: few; d_gene: -; j_gene: TRBJ1-3; v_gene: TRBV28; CDR3nt: TGTGCCAGCAGTTTATCGGGCAGAGGGGCCAGAAACACCATATATTTT; CDR3aa: CASSLSGRGARNTIYF
abundance: once; d_gene: -; j_gene: TRBJ2-7; v_gene: TRBV27; CDR3nt: TGTGCCAGCAGTCGATACTTTAGGGGGGGCGACTACGAGCAGTACTTC; CDR3aa: CASSRYFRGGDYEQYF
abundance: -; d_gene: -; j_gene: TRBJ2-2; v_gene: TRBV2; CDR3nt: TGTGCCAGCAGTGAAGCGCTGTTCAGGGGTGGTGGGGAGCTGTTTTTT; CDR3aa: CASSEALFRGGGELFF
abundance: -; d_gene: -; j_gene: TRBJ2-4; v_gene: TRBV10-1; CDR3nt: TGCGCCAGCGCCGGGACAAACGGCAACATTCAGTACTTC; CDR3aa: CASAGTNGNIQYF
abundance: -; d_gene: -; j_gene: TRBJ1-1; v_gene: TRBV13; CDR3nt: TGTGCCAGCAGCTCCTTCGGGGGGAACACTGAAGCTTTCTTT; CDR3aa: CASSSFGGNTEAFF
abundance: -; d_gene: TRBD2; j_gene: TRBJ2-3; v_gene: TRBV15; CDR3nt: TGTGCCACCAGCAGAGAGGCTAGCGGGGGGCCCACAGATACGCAGTATTTT; CDR3aa: CATSREASGGPTDTQYF
abundance: once; d_gene: -; j_gene: TRBJ2-1; v_gene: TRBV19; CDR3nt: TGTGCCACCGCGGGGGGGACAGGCCTTTACAATGAGCAGTTCTTC; CDR3aa: CATAGGTGLYNEQFF
abundance: -; d_gene: TRBD2; j_gene: TRBJ2-1; v_gene: TRBV3-1/TRBV3-2; CDR3nt: TGTGCCAGCAGCCAAGATTCAAGCGGGGGGGGTGAGCAGTTCTTC; CDR3aa: CASSQDSSGGGEQFF
abundance: once; d_gene: TRBD1; j_gene: TRBJ2-1; v_gene: TRBV2; CDR3nt: TGTGCCAGTCCGGGACAGGTATCCAATGAGCAGTTCTTC; CDR3aa: CASPGQVSNEQFF
abundance: -; d_gene: -; j_gene: TRBJ2-3; v_gene: TRBV11-3; CDR3nt: TGTGCCAGCAGTTTGTCCGCGTCCGTGAGCCAAGATACGCAGTATTTT; CDR3aa: CASSLSASVSQDTQYF
abundance: -; d_gene: -; j_gene: TRBJ2-2; v_gene: TRBV29-1; CDR3nt: TGCAGCGGTGGTTCGAACACCGGGGAGCTGTTTTTT; CDR3aa: CSGGSNTGELFF
abundance: -; d_gene: -; j_gene: TRBJ1-3; v_gene: TRBV5-1; CDR3nt: TGCGCCAGCAGCTTCCAGGGGTCTGGAAACACCATATATTTT; CDR3aa: CASSFQGSGNTIYF
abundance: -; d_gene: -; j_gene: TRBJ2-3; v_gene: TRBV5-1; CDR3nt: TGCGCCAGCAGCTTGGTACCGTCTAGCACAGATACGCAGTATTTT; CDR3aa: CASSLVPSSTDTQYF
abundance: -; d_gene: TRBD2; j_gene: TRBJ2-1; v_gene: TRBV27; CDR3nt: TGTGCCACCACCTTAGCGGGGGAGCAGTTCTTC; CDR3aa: CATTLAGEQFF
abundance: once; d_gene: -; j_gene: TRBJ1-1; v_gene: TRBV28; CDR3nt: TGTGCCAGCAGTTATTATGGGACTGAAGCTTTCTTT; CDR3aa: CASSYYGTEAFF
abundance: few; d_gene: TRBD2; j_gene: TRBJ2-1; v_gene: TRBV7-3; CDR3nt: TGTGCCAGCAGCCATGCGGGGGACAATGAGCAGTTCTTC; CDR3aa: CASSHAGDNEQFF
abundance: -; d_gene: TRBD1; j_gene: TRBJ2-1; v_gene: TRBV5-1; CDR3nt: TGCGCCAGCAGCTTATTGACCGGGACAGGGCTTAACAATGAGCAGTTCTTC; CDR3aa: CASSLLTGTGLNNEQFF
abundance: -; d_gene: -; j_gene: TRBJ1-2; v_gene: TRBV6-5; CDR3nt: TGTGCCAGCAGGGTAGGGCAGGGAAACGGTGGCTACACCTTC; CDR3aa: CASRVGQGNGGYTF
abundance: -; d_gene: -; j_gene: TRBJ1-5; v_gene: TRBV2; CDR3nt: TGTGCCAGCACCCCCGGCAGGCCTCAGCCCCAGCATTTT; CDR3aa: CASTPGRPQPQHF
abundance: -; d_gene: TRBD1; j_gene: TRBJ1-2; v_gene: TRBV7-2; CDR3nt: TGTGCCAGCAGCCGGGACAGGGGTTATGATGGCTACACCTTC; CDR3aa: CASSRDRGYDGYTF
abundance: -; d_gene: TRBD2; j_gene: TRBJ2-1; v_gene: TRBV24-1; CDR3nt: TGTGCCACCAGTGTTGCGGGGGGAGGTTACAATGAGCAGTTCTTC; CDR3aa: CATSVAGGGYNEQFF
abundance: -; d_gene: -; j_gene: TRBJ2-7; v_gene: TRBV6-5; CDR3nt: TGTGCCAGCAGTTACTCACGCGGCACCCACGAGCAGTACTTC; CDR3aa: CASSYSRGTHEQYF
abundance: -; d_gene: -; j_gene: TRBJ1-1; v_gene: TRBV6-5; CDR3nt: TGTGCCAGCAGCCGAATGAACACTGAAGCTTTCTTT; CDR3aa: CASSRMNTEAFF
abundance: -; d_gene: TRBD2; j_gene: TRBJ2-5; v_gene: TRBV18; CDR3nt: TGTGCCAGCTCACCACCTATACAAGCGGGGAAAGAGACCCAGTACTTC; CDR3aa: CASSPPIQAGKETQYF
abundance: -; d_gene: TRBD2; j_gene: TRBJ2-7; v_gene: TRBV28; CDR3nt: TGTGCCGGATCGGGAGGGGGGCCTCCCTACGAGCAGTACTTC; CDR3aa: CAGSGGGPPYEQYF
abundance: -; d_gene: TRBD1; j_gene: TRBJ1-6; v_gene: TRBV11-2; CDR3nt: TGTGCGGCAGGGGGGAGCTCCTATAATTCACCCCTCCACTTT; CDR3aa: CAAGGSSYNSPLHF
abundance: -; d_gene: -; j_gene: TRBJ2-7; v_gene: TRBV5-5; CDR3nt: TGTGCCAGCAGCTTATCCGGAACCTACGAGCAGTACTTC; CDR3aa: CASSLSGTYEQYF
abundance: -; d_gene: -; j_gene: TRBJ2-7; v_gene: TRBV6-5; CDR3nt: TGTGCCAGCATGATGGTCAGCACGGGCTACGAGCAGTACTTC; CDR3aa: CASMMVSTGYEQYF
abundance: -; d_gene: -; j_gene: TRBJ1-4; v_gene: TRBV28; CDR3nt: TGTGCCAGCAGTACAGCCGGAGGGCTTAATGAAAAACTGTTTTTT; CDR3aa: CASSTAGGLNEKLFF
abundance: -; d_gene: -; j_gene: TRBJ2-4; v_gene: TRBV19; CDR3nt: TGTGCCAGTAGTATAGAGGTTCGAATTGGCAAAAACATTCAGTACTTC; CDR3aa: CASSIEVRIGKNIQYF
abundance: -; d_gene: -; j_gene: TRBJ2-7; v_gene: TRBV21-1; CDR3nt: TGTGCCAGCAGCAAAGGCCAGGGGGCCTACGAGCAGTACTTC; CDR3aa: CASSKGQGAYEQYF
abundance: -; d_gene: TRBD2; j_gene: TRBJ2-7; v_gene: TRBV24-1; CDR3nt: TGTGCCACCGCGGCTAGCGGGTCCTACGAGCAGTACTTC; CDR3aa: CATAASGSYEQYF
abundance: -; d_gene: -; j_gene: TRBJ2-7; v_gene: TRBV6-5; CDR3nt: TGTGCCAGCAGGAAGGGGGACTACCCCGACTACGAGCAGTACTTC; CDR3aa: CASRKGDYPDYEQYF
abundance: once; d_gene: TRBD1; j_gene: TRBJ1-5; v_gene: TRBV19; CDR3nt: TGTGCCAGTAGTATTGGGGGCAGGGGGCCGCCCCAGCATTTT; CDR3aa: CASSIGGRGPPQHF
abundance: -; d_gene: TRBD1; j_gene: TRBJ2-5; v_gene: TRBV5-4; CDR3nt: TGTGCCAGCAGCTACCGGGACAGGGGGCTCCGGGGGACCCAGTACTTC; CDR3aa: CASSYRDRGLRGTQYF
abundance: -; d_gene: -; j_gene: TRBJ2-7; v_gene: TRBV7-9; CDR3nt: TGTGCCAGCAGCTTAGCTCAAGGTGCCCTCTACGAGCAGTACTTC; CDR3aa: CASSLAQGALYEQYF
abundance: -; d_gene: TRBD2; j_gene: TRBJ2-7; v_gene: TRBV19; CDR3nt: TGTGCCAGTAGTATGGAGGGACTAGGCTCCTACGAGCAGTACTTC; CDR3aa: CASSMEGLGSYEQYF
abundance: -; d_gene: -; j_gene: TRBJ2-7; v_gene: TRBV30; CDR3nt: TGTGCCTGGAAGGGCCGGAGCTACGAGCAGTACTTC; CDR3aa: CAWKGRSYEQYF
abundance: -; d_gene: TRBD1; j_gene: TRBJ2-7; v_gene: TRBV4-1; CDR3nt: TGCGCCAGCAGCCAGGACAGGGACTACGAGCAGTACTTC; CDR3aa: CASSQDRDYEQYF
abundance: -; d_gene: -; j_gene: TRBJ1-2; v_gene: TRBV9; CDR3nt: TGTGCCAGCAGCGTGGACAGAGGTAACTATGGCTACACCTTC; CDR3aa: CASSVDRGNYGYTF
abundance: -; d_gene: -; j_gene: TRBJ2-7; v_gene: TRBV5-1; CDR3nt: TGCGCCAGCAGCTTGGCGGGACCCAACTCCTACGAGCAGTACTTC; CDR3aa: CASSLAGPNSYEQYF
abundance: -; d_gene: TRBD1; j_gene: TRBJ1-4; v_gene: TRBV5-4; CDR3nt: TGTGCCAGCAGCTTGACACAGGGGAAGAATGAAAAACTGTTTTTT; CDR3aa: CASSLTQGKNEKLFF
abundance: -; d_gene: -; j_gene: TRBJ1-1; v_gene: TRBV18; CDR3nt: TGTGCCAGCTTTCCGGGGCCGGGCACTGAAGCTTTCTTT; CDR3aa: CASFPGPGTEAFF
abundance: few; d_gene: TRBD1; j_gene: TRBJ1-5; v_gene: TRBV15; CDR3nt: TGTGCCACCAGCAGGATGACAGGGGGCAATCAGCCCCAGCATTTT; CDR3aa: CATSRMTGGNQPQHF
abundance: -; d_gene: -; j_gene: TRBJ2-5; v_gene: TRBV7-2; CDR3nt: TGTGCCAGCAGCCCCGGGCTAGCACGTGAGACCCAGTACTTC; CDR3aa: CASSPGLARETQYF
abundance: -; d_gene: -; j_gene: TRBJ1-5; v_gene: TRBV19; CDR3nt: TGTGCCAGTAGTGGTCGACATCTTAGCAATCAGCCCCAGCATTTT; CDR3aa: CASSGRHLSNQPQHF
abundance: -; d_gene: -; j_gene: TRBJ2-2; v_gene: TRBV7-6; CDR3nt: TGTGCCAGCAGCTCCTCCCCTTTCCGGAACACCGGGGAGCTGTTTTTT; CDR3aa: CASSSSPFRNTGELFF
abundance: -; d_gene: -; j_gene: TRBJ2-2; v_gene: TRBV15; CDR3nt: TGTGCCACCAGCAGAGAGGAGGCCGGGGAGCTGTTTTTT; CDR3aa: CATSREEAGELFF
abundance: -; d_gene: TRBD2; j_gene: TRBJ2-7; v_gene: TRBV5-1; CDR3nt: TGCGCCAGCAGCTTGGCCGGGACTAGCGGGGGAACCTACGAGCAGTACTTC; CDR3aa: CASSLAGTSGGTYEQYF
abundance: -; d_gene: -; j_gene: TRBJ1-1; v_gene: TRBV3-1/TRBV3-2; CDR3nt: TGTGCCAGCAGCCAAGAGGAGGGGAGGGGAGCTTTCTTT; CDR3aa: CASSQEEGRGAFF
abundance: -; d_gene: TRBD1; j_gene: TRBJ2-2; v_gene: TRBV7-2; CDR3nt: TGTGCCAGCAGCCATACAGGGGGAGCGAACACCGGGGAGCTGTTTTTT; CDR3aa: CASSHTGGANTGELFF
abundance: few; d_gene: -; j_gene: TRBJ2-1; v_gene: TRBV4-1; CDR3nt: TGCGCCAGCAGCCTCTGGCAGGGGAGGAACAATGAGCAGTTCTTC; CDR3aa: CASSLWQGRNNEQFF
abundance: -; d_gene: TRBD2; j_gene: TRBJ2-1; v_gene: TRBV19; CDR3nt: TGTGCCAGTAGTAGGGGTTCGGGGGGAACCTACAATGAGCAGTTCTTC; CDR3aa: CASSRGSGGTYNEQFF
abundance: -; d_gene: TRBD1; j_gene: TRBJ1-6; v_gene: TRBV11-2; CDR3nt: TGTGCCAGCAGCTTAGTCCTCAGGGGGCGAAATGGGTCACCCCTCCACTTT; CDR3aa: CASSLVLRGRNGSPLHF
abundance: -; d_gene: -; j_gene: TRBJ2-7; v_gene: TRBV19; CDR3nt: TGTGCGTCCGGGACTTTTTACGAGCAGTACTTC; CDR3aa: CASGTFYEQYF